One and the same sample provided the 25 T cell receptor beta chains below, sequenced in a study of CD4 T cells in relation to SARS-CoV-2 and coronaviruses (dated by TCRdb to about 2021). CD4+ T cells from unexposed donors were collected before the COVID-19 pandemic (2011-2018). Library creation used the immunoSEQ multiplex PCR assay. TCRdb carries this immuneACCESS record with in-frame sequences only. Its versions omit some clonotypes, under half of them owing to an unresolved V gene in the studies checked, with the rest unexplained. The sample table contains more than 55,000 clones; only one count was recorded for roughly 88% of them. The ten biggest clones cover 1.3% to 1.5% of the sample. Sequencing was performed on memory CD4+ T cells from PBMCs. Explained via the paper, the cell subset or site label denotes: memory (non-naive) CD4+ T cells. These receptors came from a human donor in good health.

This chain joins TRBV5-1 and TRBJ2-7; 10 bases agree with TRBD2. V shed 0 bases and J 1 base; nucleotides not matched to a gene: 7. The CDR3 loop spans 17 amino acids. Germline V gene lookup returns CDR1 SGHRS and CDR2 YFSETQ. In DNA form, the CDR3 reads TGCGCCAGCAGCTTGGCCCGCCAGCGGGAGGGTTCCTACGAGCAGTACTTC. Protein: CASSLARQREGSYEQYF.

The CDR3 loop reads CASSQDSGAQGSPLHF. The CDR3 DNA sequence: TGCGCCAGCAGCCAAGATTCGGGCGCGCAGGGATCACCCCTCCACTTT. The chain employs TRBV4-1 and TRBJ1-6; weak D call: TRBD1 (5 bases). Germline-derived CDR1 and CDR2 are MGHRA and YSYEKL. V gave up 0 bases and J gave up 10 bases, with 16 bases separating them. The CDR3 extends over 16 amino acids.

V and J are TRBV4-2 and TRBJ2-3; 10 bases map to TRBD2. Germline V gene data show CDR1 as LGHNA and CDR2 as YNFKEQ. Trimming removed 1 base from V and 1 base from J; junction bases left unmatched: 5. CDR3 length equals 17 residues. The CDR3 DNA sequence: TGTGCCAGCAGCCAAGGTTTGGGGACTAGCGGCACAGATACGCAGTATTTT. It specifies CASSQGLGTSGTDTQYF.

The chain couples TRBV2 to TRBJ2-2; D gene ambiguous. V lost 8 bases and J lost 7, with 11 bases in between. The CDR3 length is 12 residues. CDR1 is SNHLY and CDR2 is FYNNEI in the germline V gene. CDR3 residues: CASAVGHGELFF. DNA of the CDR3: TGTGCCAGCGCCGTGGGTCACGGGGAGCTGTTTTTT.

This clone was found once. The rearrangement links TRBV6-6 to TRBJ1-2, with 8 bases lining up with TRBD1. J lost 3 bases, V lost 6 bases, and 9 bases had no gene match. Germline V lookup: CDR1 MNHNY, CDR2 SVGAGI (reference sequence). CDR3 size: 15 residues. CDR3 bases: TGTGCCAGCAGAAAAGGGACAGGAGCCGACTATGGCTACACCTTC. This translates into CASRKGTGADYGYTF.

V and J are TRBV27 and TRBJ2-1; 9 positions match TRBD1. CDR1 and CDR2 (germline): MNHEY, SMNVEV (reference sequence). CDR3 length: 15 residues. The V gene end was trimmed by 1 base and the J gene end by 5 bases; junction bases not matched to a gene: 3. This CDR3 reads CASSLWTGVNNEQFF. CDR3 in DNA: TGTGCCAGCAGTTTATGGACAGGGGTGAACAATGAGCAGTTCTTC.

V is TRBV6-5 and J is TRBJ2-7, with a weak D call TRBD1 (5 bases). CDR1 MNHEY and CDR2 SVGAGI come from the germline V gene. Trimming cost V 6 bases and J 3 bases, with 9 bases left between them. The CDR3 length is 12 residues. The CDR3: CASRGPLYEQYF. CDR3 nucleotide sequence: TGTGCCAGCAGGGGGCCCCTCTACGAGCAGTACTTC.

The count of this clone is one. This chain uses TRBV9 with TRBJ1-2, with D possibly TRBD1 on 6 matching bases. V gave up 4 bases and J gave up 8 bases, with 12 bases separating them. CDR3 size: 12 residues. CDR1 and CDR2 (germline): SGDLS, YYNGEE. Here the CDR3 DNA reads TGTGCCAGCAGCTTGGGGGGGCGAGGCTACACCTTC. Amino acids: CASSLGGRGYTF.

There are a few counts of this clone. This chain links TRBV6-5 with TRBJ2-7, with 7 bases aligning to TRBD2. The ends lost 6 bases at V and 1 base at J; junction bases unmatched: 6. Germline CDR1 and CDR2: MNHEY and SVGAGI. This CDR3 comprises 14 residues. The CDR3 spells CASRPGLGSYEQYF. Here the CDR3 DNA reads TGTGCCAGCAGACCCGGACTAGGATCCTACGAGCAGTACTTC.

This chain links TRBV7-2 with TRBJ2-3; 10 bases are a match to TRBD1. The V gene's germline CDR1 is SGHTA and CDR2 FQGNSA. The junction had 9 bases not matched to a gene; V was cut back by 4 bases and J by 8 bases. The CDR3 consists of 15 residues. CDR3 sequence: CASSSRGQGTGTQYF. CDR3 in DNA: TGTGCCAGCAGCTCCCGGGGACAGGGGACCGGTACGCAGTATTTT.

The chain employs TRBV15 and TRBJ2-7; D could derive from TRBD1 or TRBD2 (6 bases each). Trimming left V 0 bases short and J 2 bases short, with 11 bases between. This CDR3 spans 15 amino acids. CDR1 LNHNV and CDR2 YYDKDF come from the germline V gene (reference sequence). The CDR3 spells CATSRDLGGPYEQYF. In DNA, the CDR3 is TGTGCCACCAGCAGAGATTTGGGGGGCCCCTACGAGCAGTACTTC.

The genes are TRBV25-1 and TRBJ1-2; possibly TRBD1 for D (6 bases). The CDR3 runs 15 residues. V dropped 4 bases and J dropped 7 bases, with 19 bases sitting between them. Germline CDR1 is MGHDK and CDR2 is SYGVNS. CDR3 region: CASSASGQLFGGYTF. CDR3 coding DNA: TGTGCCAGCAGTGCGTCCGGACAGCTCTTTGGTGGCTACACCTTC.

This sequence joins TRBV5-4 and TRBJ2-5, with 9 bases identical to TRBD1. CDR3 length: 14 amino acids. V lost 5 bases, J lost 5 bases, and 7 bases stayed unmatched. The germline V gene encodes CDR1 SGHNT and CDR2 YYREEE (reference sequence). The CDR3 bases are TGTGCCAGCAGGCTCGACAGGGGGAGTGAGACCCAGTACTTC. As protein: CASRLDRGSETQYF.

The V gene is TRBV27, the J gene TRBJ2-1, with 11 bases matching TRBD2. The ends lost 5 bases at V and 4 bases at J; junction bases unmatched: 1. Germline V CDR1 and CDR2: MNHEY, SMNVEV (reference sequence). CDR3 length: 14 amino acids. CDR3 DNA: TGTGCCAGCAGTACTAGCGGGAGTTACAATGAGCAGTTCTTC. Residues: CASSTSGSYNEQFF.

The V call is TRBV27, the J call TRBJ2-7; 9 positions match TRBD1. The germline CDR1 and CDR2 sequences are MNHEY and SMNVEV (reference sequence). This CDR3 has 15 amino acids. Unmatched junction bases numbered 7, after V lost 2 bases and J lost 5 bases. The CDR3 reads CASSLPGQGRHEQYF. In DNA form, the CDR3 reads TGTGCCAGCAGTTTACCGGGACAGGGTCGACACGAGCAGTACTTC.

The rearrangement uses TRBV7-2 and TRBJ2-2, with 12 nucleotides matching TRBD2. Germline V gives CDR1 SGHTA, CDR2 FQGNSA. V was clipped by 5 bases and J by 4 bases; unmatched bases: 5. The CDR3 has 16 amino acids. Written as DNA, the CDR3 is TGTGCCAGCAGCGCCGGACTAGCGGGACGCACCGGGGAGCTGTTTTTT. It translates to CASSAGLAGRTGELFF.

V is TRBV5-5 and J is TRBJ2-7, with D tentatively TRBD1 or TRBD2 (5 bases each). The CDR3 length is 15 residues. V shed 5 bases and J shed 3 bases, with 18 bases lying between them. Germline V CDR1 and CDR2: SGHKS, YYEKEE (reference sequence). The CDR3 DNA reads as TGTGCCAGCAGTTTCACCGGGACGGGGATCTACGAGCAGTACTTC. The encoded protein is CASSFTGTGIYEQYF. Looking up the rest from reference TRBV5-5 and TRBJ2-7 gives the full variable domain: DAGVTQSPTHLIKTRGQQVTLRCSPISGHKSVSWYQQVLGQGPQFIFQYYEKEERGRGNFPDRFSARQFPNYSSELNVNALLLGDSALYLCASSFTGTGIYEQYFGPGTRLTVT.

The chain uses TRBV11-2 and TRBJ2-5; unclear D gene. The CDR3 covers 11 residues. The germline gives CDR1 SGHAT, CDR2 FQNNGV. Trimming left V 3 bases short and J 5 bases short, with 4 bases between. The DNA of the CDR3 is TGTGCCAGCAGCTTGGGGGAGACCCAGTACTTC. It codes for CASSLGETQYF.

This rearrangement joins TRBV2 to TRBJ2-6; 9 bases are a match to TRBD1. The CDR3 has 17 amino acids. J lost 2 bases, V lost 5 bases, and 7 bases had no gene match. Germline assignment: CDR1 SNHLY and CDR2 FYNNEI. As DNA, the CDR3 is TGTGCCAGCAGTCCGGGACAGGGTATAACTGGGGCCAACGTCCTGACTTTC. Translating gives CASSPGQGITGANVLTF.

The chain couples TRBV6-5 to TRBJ2-1; TRBD2 agrees at 9 bases. This CDR3 spans 15 amino acids. Trimming cost V 4 bases and J 1 base; bases outside gene matches: 2. CDR1 is MNHEY and CDR2 is SVGAGI in the germline V gene. The CDR3 DNA sequence: TGTGCCAGCAGTTCGAGCGGGAGGTCCTACAATGAGCAGTTCTTC. Translation: CASSSSGRSYNEQFF.

This rearrangement joins TRBV5-1 to TRBJ1-6; possible D gene TRBD1, 6 bases. Trimming left V 3 bases short and J 9 bases short, with 16 bases between. This CDR3 region has 15 residues. CDR1 is SGHRS, CDR2 YFSETQ, per germline. The CDR3 reads CASSSLTGGGSPLHF. In nucleotides, the CDR3 is TGCGCCAGCAGCTCCCTGACAGGAGGAGGTTCACCCCTCCACTTT.

Only one count was recorded for this clone. This chain uses TRBV10-3 with TRBJ1-1; D possibly corresponds to TRBD1 (5 bases). V was cut by 2 bases and J by 1 base, with 11 bases left in between. The CDR3 has 15 amino acids. Germline assignment: CDR1 ENHRY and CDR2 SYGVKD. As DNA, the CDR3 is TGTGCCATCAGTGAGAGAGTTCAGGGGAACACTGAAGCTTTCTTT. Its translation: CAISERVQGNTEAFF.

The V and J genes are TRBV5-6 and TRBJ2-1; TRBD2 matches 7 bases. This CDR3 is built from 12 residues. CDR1 and CDR2 (germline): SGHDT, YYEEEE. Unmatched junction bases numbered 2, after V lost 3 bases and J lost 8 bases. The CDR3 reads CASSWEGYEQFF. CDR3 DNA: TGTGCCAGCAGCTGGGAGGGTTATGAGCAGTTCTTC.

The rearrangement joins TRBV6-1 to TRBJ2-5; 10 nucleotides match TRBD1. Germline V CDR1 and CDR2: MNHNS, SASEGT. The CDR3 runs 17 residues. Trimming removed 0 bases from V and 4 bases from J; junction bases left unmatched: 8. CDR3 coding DNA: TGTGCCAGCAGTGAAGCGTCCGGGACAGGGGCACGAGAGACCCAGTACTTC. Translation: CASSEASGTGARETQYF.

This rearrangement joins TRBV28 to TRBJ1-2; 7 bases line up with TRBD1. CDR3 length equals 15 residues. Germline CDR1 is MDHEN and CDR2 is SYDVKM. With 4 bases clipped from V and 7 bases from J, the junction kept 12 bases outside the gene matches. CDR3 in DNA: TGTGCCAGCAGTTCGCTCACGACAGGGTTGAGTGGCTACACCTTC. It encodes CASSSLTTGLSGYTF.